This passage covers 9 T cell receptor beta chains from one sample sequenced in a study of T cell responses to AZD1222 COVID-19 vaccine. Libraries were prepared by immunoSEQ multiplex PCR; TCRdb keeps only in-frame clonotypes and omits some of them. This repertoire shows 150,000 to 200,000 clones, roughly 93% found once; its top ten account for about 4.2%. The source was peripheral blood, collected on day 0 of AZD1222 vaccination. These receptors originate from an adult in good health.

The chain is built from TRBV6-5 and TRBJ1-6; TRBD1 might be the D (6 bases). Germline CDR1 is MNHEY and CDR2 is SVGAGI. The CDR3 loop spans 14 amino acids. Trimming removed 8 bases from V and 8 bases from J, with 16 bases in between. DNA for the CDR3: TGTGCCAGCTGTACAGGGAGAATGGATTCACCCCTCCACTTT. This codes for CASCTGRMDSPLHF.

The chain uses TRBV27 and TRBJ2-1; D is unresolved. V shed 2 bases and J shed 2 bases, with 10 bases lying between them. This CDR3 is built from 15 residues. The V gene's germline CDR1 is MNHEY and CDR2 SMNVEV (reference sequence). The CDR3 DNA reads as TGTGCCAGCAGTTTAAGTGGCCGCCCCTACAATGAGCAGTTCTTC. Protein sequence: CASSLSGRPYNEQFF.

This clone has just one count. The V call is TRBV27, the J call TRBJ2-7; D might be TRBD1 (5 bases). The CDR3 sequence is 12 residues long. Trimming pared 6 bases from V and 0 bases from J, leaving 6 bases between. Germline values: CDR1 MNHEY, CDR2 SMNVEV (reference sequence). The CDR3 here is CASRGDSYEQYF. In nucleotides, the CDR3 is TGTGCCAGCAGAGGGGACTCCTACGAGCAGTACTTC.

This chain links TRBV3-1 (or the pseudogene TRBV3-2) with TRBJ2-3; 9 positions agree with TRBD2. The germline V gene has CDR1 LGHDT and CDR2 YNNKEL (reference sequence). Trimming took 4 bases from V and 2 from J; bases not matched to a gene: 22. The CDR3 contains 21 residues. The CDR3 DNA reads TGTGCCAGCAGCCCCGTTATAGGTGCGGGAGGGCCGGCCAAGGACACAGATACGCAGTATTTT. It translates to CASSPVIGAGGPAKDTDTQYF.

The rearrangement joins TRBV11-2 to TRBJ1-1, with no clear D. In germline, CDR1 is SGHAT, CDR2 FQNNGV. V was clipped by 0 bases and J by 6 bases, with 8 bases between them. The CDR3 contains 13 residues. The CDR3 bases are TGTGCCAGCAGCTTAGATATAAGGGCTGAAGCTTTCTTT. This sequence encodes CASSLDIRAEAFF.

The V and J genes are TRBV28 and TRBJ1-5; TRBD1 agrees at 7 bases. Germline V gene sequence: CDR1 MDHEN, CDR2 SYDVKM. The junction had 10 bases not matched to a gene; V was cut back by 1 base and J by 7 bases. The CDR3 totals 16 residues. The CDR3 DNA is TGTGCCAGCAGTTTATTACCACAGGGGCCGCTGCAGCCCCAGCATTTT. Translated, it gives CASSLLPQGPLQPQHF.

This sequence joins TRBV29-1 and TRBJ2-1; possibly TRBD2 for D (5 bases). The CDR3 contains 12 residues. From germline, CDR1 is SQVTM and CDR2 ANQGSEA. Trimming shortened V by 4 bases and J by 6 bases, and 10 bases separated the two germline ends. CDR3 protein: CSVGGLLNEQFF. CDR3 in DNA: TGCAGCGTTGGAGGACTGCTCAATGAGCAGTTCTTC.

The chain couples TRBV6-1 to TRBJ1-5; TRBD1 aligns across 7 bases. Germline lookup yields CDR1 MNHNS and CDR2 SASEGT. The CDR3 length is 16 residues. Trimming at V came to 1 base and at J to 9 bases, leaving 12 bases not matched to a gene. CDR3 bases: TGTGCCAGCAGTGAAGAAGGGGGCTGGACTGTATTGCCCCAGCATTTT. It translates to CASSEEGGWTVLPQHF.

This clone is medium-sized (0.01 to 0.1%) within its sample. The chain has TRBV2 and TRBJ2-1; a weak D match, TRBD2 (5 bases). This CDR3 has 15 residues. V was trimmed by 3 bases and J by 2 bases, leaving 11 bases between them. The V gene's germline CDR1 is SNHLY and CDR2 FYNNEI. The CDR3 is CASSDADSPYNEQFF. The CDR3 bases are TGTGCCAGCAGTGATGCGGACTCCCCCTACAATGAGCAGTTCTTC.